This TCR beta chain was documented in a study of T-cell memory formation after mild COVID-19. Study summary: There were largely donor-specific TCR clusters. Study results and limitations: Contracting CD4+ clones were located mainly in CM and EM, and CD8+ clones in EMRA. Day 15 to 85 contracting clones showed balanced CD4/CD8; later expanders leaned CD4+. A subset of responding clones appeared in pre-infection memory, suggesting cross-reactive memory joined.

Concerning this clonotype: What it recognizes is unknown.

MiXCR, run by TCRdb on the 5' RACE reads, gives a single entry per CDR3 protein. The sample has some 190,000 distinct CDR3 sequences, roughly 16% seen once; the top ten hold approximately 2.2%. Sequenced material: PBMCs or a T cell subset sorted from them (not recorded which). The receptor's source is an adult woman who had mild COVID-19 (a few samples of this study predate the infection). Cell type and time point are not known.

For the CDR3, the DNA is TGTGCCAGCAGCTTTCCTGTTACGAACACCGGGGAGCTGTTTTTT. Residues: CASSFPVTNTGELFF. The chain carries TRBV7-8 and TRBJ2-2, with D uncertain. The CDR3 is 15 residues long. Germline V gene sequence: CDR1 SGHVS, CDR2 FQNEAQ. V was cut by 3 bases and J by 0 bases, with 8 bases left in between. Looking up the rest from reference TRBV7-8 and TRBJ2-2 gives the full variable domain: GAGVSQSPRYKVAKRGQDVALRCDPISGHVSLFWYQQALGQGPEFLTYFQNEAQLDKSGLPSDRFFAERPEGSVSTLKIQRTQQEDSAVYLCASSFPVTNTGELFFGEGSRLTVL.